Sequencing of this T cell receptor (beta chain) was carried out in a study of T-cell reconstitution after alpha-beta-depleted transplantation in children. Study findings and constraints: Diversity and T-cell counts at one year after transplant derived mostly from new T cells. Two months or so post-transplant, alpha-beta T cells reportedly derived from several hundred expanded graft clones. It was surviving recipient T cells and thymic progenitors that gave some patients high TCRbeta diversity at day 60.

A TCRbeta library incorporating unique molecular identifiers was prepared. Using its own MiXCR run on the PCR reads, TCRdb lists one record per CDR3 protein. The sample lists approximately 300,000 distinct CDR3 sequences, roughly a tenth occurring once. Ten or more counts support this clonotype. Antigen: not known. This TCR came from a boy in the first two years of life with acute myeloid leukemia, due to receive a stem cell transplant. The sequencing used PBMCs, collected before TCRalphabeta/CD19-depleted stem cell transplant.

CDR3: CASKAFYEQYF. In nucleotides, the CDR3 is TGTGCCAGCAAGGCGTTCTACGAGCAGTACTTC. This chain links TRBV2 with TRBJ2-7; D is unclear. V shed 7 bases and J shed 3 bases, with 7 bases lying between them. Germline V lookup: CDR1 SNHLY, CDR2 FYNNEI. CDR3 length equals 11 residues.